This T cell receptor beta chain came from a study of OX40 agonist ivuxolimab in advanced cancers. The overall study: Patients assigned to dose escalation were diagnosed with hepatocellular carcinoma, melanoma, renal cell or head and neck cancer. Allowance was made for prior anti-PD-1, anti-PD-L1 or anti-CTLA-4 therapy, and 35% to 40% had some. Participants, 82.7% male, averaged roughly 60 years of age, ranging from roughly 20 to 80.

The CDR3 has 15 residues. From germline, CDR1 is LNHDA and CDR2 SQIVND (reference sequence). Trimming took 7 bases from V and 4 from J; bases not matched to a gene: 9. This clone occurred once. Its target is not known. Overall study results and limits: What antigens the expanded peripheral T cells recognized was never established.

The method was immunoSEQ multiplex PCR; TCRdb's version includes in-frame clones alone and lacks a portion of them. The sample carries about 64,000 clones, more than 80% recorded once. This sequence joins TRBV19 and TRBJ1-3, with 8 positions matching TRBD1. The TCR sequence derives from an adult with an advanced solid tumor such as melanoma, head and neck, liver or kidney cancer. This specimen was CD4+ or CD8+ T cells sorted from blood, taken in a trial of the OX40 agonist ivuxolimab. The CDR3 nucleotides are TGTGCCAGTACCCCAGGCAGGGGGCGAGGAAACACCATATATTTT. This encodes CASTPGRGRGNTIYF. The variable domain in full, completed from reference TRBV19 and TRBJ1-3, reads DGGITQSPKYLFRKEGQNVTLSCEQNLNHDAMYWYRQDPGQGLRLIYYSQIVNDFQKGDIAEGYSVSREKKESFPLTVTSAQKNPTAFYLCASTPGRGRGNTIYFGEGSWLTVV.